This entry lists 21 T cell receptor beta chains sequenced from one sample in a study of shared clonotypes between healthy human individuals. The repertoire was sequenced with immunoSEQ multiplex PCR; TCRdb's copy has only in-frame clones and lacks some. Altogether about 230,000 clones are present, about 69% being singletons, with the ten largest covering over 8.5%. Sequenced: memory CD4+ T cells sorted from blood. Subset: CD45RA-negative fraction. These receptors all stem from a man younger than 40 in good health.

The rearrangement joins TRBV7-3 to TRBJ2-3, with 13 bases fitting TRBD2. Germline V lookup: CDR1 SGHTA, CDR2 FQGTGA. The CDR3 is made up of 16 amino acids. V lost 5 bases to trimming and J lost 3 bases; unmatched junction nucleotides: 5. CDR3 sequence reads: CASSLRTSGSTDTQYF. The DNA for the CDR3 is TGTGCCAGCAGCCTAAGGACTAGCGGGAGTACAGATACGCAGTATTTT.

This rearrangement joins TRBV7-9 to TRBJ2-2; 13 bases are a match to TRBD2. Germline assignment: CDR1 SEHNR and CDR2 FQNEAQ (reference sequence). CDR3 length: 16 amino acids. CDR3 DNA: TGTGCAGACACCGGGACTAGCGGGGCGAACACCGGGGAGCTGTTTTTT. Residues: CADTGTSGANTGELFF. The full variable domain, rest sourced from reference TRBV7-9 and TRBJ2-2, is DTGVSQNPRHKITKRGQNVTFRCDPISEHNRLYWYRQTLGQGPEFLTYFQNEAQLEKSRLLSDRFSAERPKGSFSTLEIQRTEQGDSAMYLCADTGTSGANTGELFFGEGSRLTVL.

V usage is TRBV7-6 and J usage is TRBJ1-2, with TRBD1 matching over 9 bases. Germline CDR1 is SGHVS and CDR2 is FNYEAQ. The CDR3 is 15 amino acids. The V gene end was trimmed by 3 bases and the J gene end by 1 base; junction bases not matched to a gene: 3. DNA of the CDR3: TGTGCCAGCAGCTTTACAGGGGGCGTTAACTATGGCTACACCTTC. It codes for CASSFTGGVNYGYTF. The entire variable domain, with the rest obtained from reference TRBV7-6 and TRBJ1-2, is as follows: GAGVSQSPRYKVTKRGQDVALRCDPISGHVSLYWYRQALGQGPEFLTYFNYEAQQDKSGLPNDRFSAERPEGSISTLTIQRTEQRDSAMYRCASSFTGGVNYGYTFGSGTRLTVV.

V gene TRBV6-1 combines with J gene TRBJ1-2; D gene unclear. CDR3 length equals 13 residues. V lost 7 bases and J 5 bases, leaving 14 bases between the germline ends. CDR1 MNHNS and CDR2 SASEGT come from the germline V gene. The CDR3 sequence is CASTEVDRYGYTF. DNA of the CDR3: TGTGCCAGCACAGAAGTGGATCGGTATGGCTACACCTTC.

Only a few counts were recorded for this clone. The chain carries TRBV28 and TRBJ1-1; D ambiguous. The CDR3 has 12 amino acids. Germline V gene sequence: CDR1 MDHEN, CDR2 SYDVKM. The V end was cut by 6 bases, the J end by 0 bases, with 5 bases between. CDR3: CASRHVNTEAFF. The CDR3 bases are TGTGCCAGCAGGCACGTGAACACTGAAGCTTTCTTT.

This clone was recorded only once. The chain employs TRBV7-3 and TRBJ2-1; the match to TRBD2 covers 7 bases. CDR3 size: 14 residues. With V trimmed by 9 bases and J by 4 bases, 9 bases remained unmatched. CDR1 is SGHTA and CDR2 is FQGTGA in the germline V gene. As DNA, the CDR3 is TGTGCCAGTGCTACGTATAGCGGGTACAATGAGCAGTTCTTC. Encoded protein: CASATYSGYNEQFF.

The rearrangement links TRBV18 to TRBJ2-7; D remains ambiguous. Trimming took off 3 bases at V and 5 bases at J, with 11 bases between the two ends. Germline V gene lookup returns CDR1 KGHSH and CDR2 LQKENI. The CDR3 totals 13 residues. CDR3 in amino acids: CASSPGLVNEQYF. CDR3 sequence (DNA): TGTGCCAGCTCACCTGGTTTGGTTAACGAGCAGTACTTC.

The rearrangement joins TRBV2 to TRBJ2-3; the D gene is possibly TRBD2 (5 bases). Germline CDR1 is SNHLY and CDR2 is FYNNEI. The length of the CDR3 is 14 residues. V lost 3 bases and J 5 bases, leaving 12 bases between the germline ends. The CDR3 nucleotides read TGTGCCAGCAGTGAGTCGCCTAGCTTAGATACGCAGTATTTT. Translation: CASSESPSLDTQYF.

This clone showed up just a few times. This rearrangement joins TRBV7-2 to TRBJ1-5; 7 bases agree with TRBD1. V trimming: 5 bases; J trimming: 0 bases; junction bases outside the gene matches: 10. Germline CDR1 and CDR2: SGHTA and FQGNSA. This CDR3 has 17 amino acids. CDR3 DNA sequence: TGTGCCAGCAGCCTCCTGGGAGGGGGCGTTAGCAATCAGCCCCAGCATTTT. Protein sequence: CASSLLGGGVSNQPQHF. Looking up the rest from reference TRBV7-2 and TRBJ1-5 gives the full variable domain: GAGVSQSPSNKVTEKGKDVELRCDPISGHTALYWYRQSLGQGLEFLIYFQGNSAPDKSGLPSDRFSAERTGGSVSTLTIQRTQQEDSAVYLCASSLLGGGVSNQPQHFGDGTRLSIL.

This clone was counted at least ten times. This chain connects TRBV4-2 to TRBJ1-1; unclear D gene. Per the germline V gene, CDR1 is LGHNA and CDR2 is YNFKEQ. This CDR3 region has 15 residues. V was clipped by 5 bases and J by 3 bases, with 16 bases between them. CDR3 sequence: CASSVAGAPDTEAFF. The CDR3, as DNA: TGTGCCAGCAGCGTAGCCGGAGCACCCGACACTGAAGCTTTCTTT.

This clone was seen a single time. V gene TRBV9 combines with J gene TRBJ2-3; possible D gene TRBD1, 5 bases. CDR3 size: 14 residues. The germline V gene encodes CDR1 SGDLS and CDR2 YYNGEE. Trimming pared 0 bases from V and 6 bases from J, leaving 11 bases between. CDR3: CASSVDGYRDTQYF. In nucleotides, the CDR3 is TGTGCCAGCAGCGTAGACGGCTACAGGGATACGCAGTATTTT. Variable domain in full (rest from reference TRBV9 and TRBJ2-3): DSGVTQTPKHLITATGQRVTLRCSPRSGDLSVYWYQQSLDQGLQFLIQYYNGEERAKGNILERFSAQQFPDLHSELNLSSLELGDSALYFCASSVDGYRDTQYFGPGTRLTVL.

The V gene is TRBV5-6, the J gene TRBJ2-3; D is tentatively TRBD1 or TRBD2 (5 bases each). The CDR3 consists of 14 residues. With 3 bases removed from V and 5 bases from J, the gap between germline ends came to 13 bases. From germline, CDR1 is SGHDT and CDR2 YYEEEE. CDR3 in DNA: TGTGCCAGCAGCTCGGGACCGCTCGGAGATACGCAGTATTTT. This gives the protein CASSSGPLGDTQYF.

V is TRBV6-1 and J is TRBJ1-3; 10 bases map to TRBD1. Germline loops: CDR1 MNHNS, CDR2 SASEGT. The junction had 1 base not matched to a gene; V was cut back by 0 bases and J by 2 bases. This CDR3 comprises 16 residues. The CDR3 region has the DNA TGTGCCAGCAGTGAAGCAGGGACAGGGGCTGGAAACACCATATATTTT. Protein product: CASSEAGTGAGNTIYF.

The chain uses TRBV7-6 and TRBJ2-1; TRBD2 aligns across 12 bases. This CDR3 region has 16 residues. Germline-derived CDR1 and CDR2 are SGHVS and FNYEAQ. Trimming cost V 0 bases and J 4 bases; bases outside gene matches: 1. In DNA, the CDR3 is TGTGCCAGCAGCTTAGCAACTAGCGGGGGGTACAATGAGCAGTTCTTC. It encodes CASSLATSGGYNEQFF.

The chain employs TRBV7-2 and TRBJ2-2; 8 positions agree with TRBD2. The CDR3 has 15 residues. The ends lost 2 bases at V and 7 bases at J; junction bases unmatched: 6. Germline V lookup: CDR1 SGHTA, CDR2 FQGNSA. This chain's CDR3 is CASSLLPGGIGELFF. CDR3 sequence (DNA): TGTGCCAGCAGCTTACTCCCGGGGGGGATCGGGGAGCTGTTTTTT.

The chain uses TRBV7-2 and TRBJ2-7, with D possibly matching TRBD1 (6 bases). The CDR3 is made up of 15 amino acids. Germline-derived CDR1 and CDR2 are SGHTA and FQGNSA. The V gene lost 5 bases and the J gene lost 4 bases, with 18 bases spanning the gap. The CDR3 is CASSILLRTDYEQYF. CDR3 coding DNA: TGTGCCAGCAGCATCTTACTCCGGACAGATTACGAGCAGTACTTC.

The J gene is TRBJ1-5, the V gene TRBV5-1; TRBD1 aligns across 7 bases. Losses at the gene ends were 0 bases for V and 7 bases for J; bases not matched to a gene: 1. CDR1 and CDR2 (germline): SGHRS, YFSETQ. This CDR3 is 13 amino acids long. CDR3 in amino acids: CASSLAGGQPQHF. CDR3 DNA: TGCGCCAGCAGCTTGGCAGGGGGGCAGCCCCAGCATTTT.

This clone was seen a handful of times. This chain joins TRBV5-1 and TRBJ2-1; unclear D gene. V was clipped by 1 base and J by 2 bases, with 4 bases between them. CDR1 and CDR2 (germline): SGHRS, YFSETQ. This CDR3 has 13 residues. The CDR3, as DNA: TGCGCCAGCAGCTTGATAACCTACAATGAGCAGTTCTTC. Protein product: CASSLITYNEQFF.

The table lists this clone with a few counts. The chain joins TRBV5-4 to TRBJ2-5; TRBD2 aligns across 9 bases. The trim removed 4 bases at V and 1 base at J, leaving 8 bases unmatched. The CDR3 length is 16 residues. Per germline, CDR1 SGHNT and CDR2 YYREEE (reference sequence). This chain's CDR3 is CASSKVAGAGQETQYF. For the CDR3, the DNA is TGTGCCAGCAGCAAGGTAGCGGGAGCGGGCCAAGAGACCCAGTACTTC. The entire variable domain, with the rest obtained from reference TRBV5-4 and TRBJ2-5, is as follows: ETGVTQSPTHLIKTRGQQVTLRCSSQSGHNTVSWYQQALGQGPQFIFQYYREEENGRGNFPPRFSGLQFPNYSSELNVNALELDDSALYLCASSKVAGAGQETQYFGPGTRLLVL.

The chain employs TRBV2 and TRBJ1-3; 9 bases align to TRBD1. The germline V gene encodes CDR1 SNHLY and CDR2 FYNNEI. The V gene end was trimmed by 10 bases and the J gene end by 7 bases; junction bases not matched to a gene: 5. The CDR3 extends over 12 amino acids. The CDR3 spells CATGQGRNTIYF. The DNA for the CDR3 is TGTGCCACCGGACAGGGGCGGAACACCATATATTTT.

The chain employs TRBV5-4 and TRBJ2-2; 16 bases fit TRBD2. Per the germline V gene, CDR1 is SGHNT and CDR2 is YYREEE (reference sequence). The CDR3 is made up of 18 amino acids. After removal of 3 bases from V and 4 bases from J, the junction contained 6 bases not matched to a gene. CDR3 protein: CASSSGTSGRAVTGELFF. The DNA for the CDR3 is TGTGCCAGCAGCTCCGGGACTAGCGGGAGGGCCGTCACCGGGGAGCTGTTTTTT.